Shown below are 3 T cell receptor beta chains from a single sample sequenced in a study of shared T cell receptors in the human thymus. The protocol was immunoSEQ multiplex PCR, while the TCRdb copy is restricted to in-frame clones and leaves out a portion. The repertoire holds some 700,000 clones, with roughly 88% as singletons. This sample was also put to use in a study of human thymus T cells.

The sample consisted of thymocytes. The receptors were sampled from a boy younger than two with a congenital heart defect.

CDR3 bases: TGTGCCAGCTCACCGGACAGACACTACGAGCAGTACTTC. Translated: CASSPDRHYEQYF. The chain joins TRBV18 to TRBJ2-7; the D gene is possibly TRBD1 (6 bases). V was clipped by 3 bases and J by 3 bases, with 9 bases between them. Germline CDR1 and CDR2: KGHSH and LQKENI. This CDR3 contains 13 residues.

The chain joins TRBV10-3 to TRBJ2-7; 8 bases map to TRBD2. V lost 7 bases to trimming and J lost 3 bases; unmatched junction nucleotides: 8. This CDR3 is 14 amino acids long. Germline V gene data show CDR1 as ENHRY and CDR2 as SYGVKD. CDR3 sequence (DNA): TGTGCCATCACCCCGGGACTAGAACGCTACGAGCAGTACTTC. Its protein is CAITPGLERYEQYF.

CDR3: CASSHLTSGSVNEQFF. The CDR3, as DNA: TGCGCCAGCAGCCATTTGACTAGCGGGAGTGTAAATGAGCAGTTCTTC. V is TRBV5-1 and J is TRBJ2-1, with 12 bases aligning to TRBD2. The germline V gene has CDR1 SGHRS and CDR2 YFSETQ. This CDR3 is built from 16 residues. The V and J ends lost 4 bases and 7 bases, in that order; junction bases with no gene match: 9. The whole variable domain, remainder taken from reference TRBV5-1 and TRBJ2-1, is KAGVTQTPRYLIKTRGQQVTLSCSPISGHRSVSWYQQTPGQGLQFLFEYFSETQRNKGNFPGRFSGRQFSNSRSEMNVSTLELGDSALYLCASSHLTSGSVNEQFFGPGTRLTVL.